The TCR beta chain under discussion was sequenced for a study of PD-1 blockade in mismatch repair-deficient tumors. Background on the study: All were previously treated, progressing patients with approximately 11 mismatch repair-deficient cancer types. Study results and limitations: Rapid post-treatment expansion, then contraction, generally preceding radiologic response, marked tumor-resident clones.

Concerning this clone itself: Its target is not known.

V was clipped by 3 bases and J by 3 bases; unmatched bases: 7. Germline CDR1 is MDHEN and CDR2 is SYDVKM. This CDR3 comprises 15 residues. Mismatch repair deficiency was confirmed in all patients, by PCR or immunohistochemistry. TCRs were sequenced from a few patients responding to pembrolizumab. Generated by immunoSEQ multiplex PCR, the TCRdb table keeps only in-frame clones and is missing some. The top ten hold just under 3% of the sample, which has about 25,000 clones, 65% to 85% seen once. The receptor's source is an adult with mismatch repair-deficient cancer. The J gene is TRBJ2-7, the V gene TRBV28; 8 nucleotides agree with TRBD1. The specimen comprised PBMCs, sampled before pembrolizumab treatment. In DNA form, the CDR3 reads TGTGCCAGCAGTTTGGGCAGGGGGCGAATCTACGAGCAGTACTTC. Amino acid sequence: CASSLGRGRIYEQYF.